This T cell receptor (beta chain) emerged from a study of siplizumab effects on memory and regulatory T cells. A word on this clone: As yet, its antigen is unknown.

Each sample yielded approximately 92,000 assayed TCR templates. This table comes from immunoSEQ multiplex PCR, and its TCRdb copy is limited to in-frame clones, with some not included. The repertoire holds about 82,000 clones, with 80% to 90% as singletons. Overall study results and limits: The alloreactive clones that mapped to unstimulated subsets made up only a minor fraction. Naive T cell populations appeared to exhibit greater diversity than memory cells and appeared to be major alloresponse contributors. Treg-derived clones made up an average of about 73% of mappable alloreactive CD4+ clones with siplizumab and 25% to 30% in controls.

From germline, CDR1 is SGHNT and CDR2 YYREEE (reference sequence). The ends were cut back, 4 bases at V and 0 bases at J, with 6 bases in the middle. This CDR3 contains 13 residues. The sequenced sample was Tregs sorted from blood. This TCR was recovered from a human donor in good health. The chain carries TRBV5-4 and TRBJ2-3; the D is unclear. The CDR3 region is CASSIGSTDTQYF. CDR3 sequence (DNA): TGTGCCAGCAGCATAGGGAGCACAGATACGCAGTATTTT.